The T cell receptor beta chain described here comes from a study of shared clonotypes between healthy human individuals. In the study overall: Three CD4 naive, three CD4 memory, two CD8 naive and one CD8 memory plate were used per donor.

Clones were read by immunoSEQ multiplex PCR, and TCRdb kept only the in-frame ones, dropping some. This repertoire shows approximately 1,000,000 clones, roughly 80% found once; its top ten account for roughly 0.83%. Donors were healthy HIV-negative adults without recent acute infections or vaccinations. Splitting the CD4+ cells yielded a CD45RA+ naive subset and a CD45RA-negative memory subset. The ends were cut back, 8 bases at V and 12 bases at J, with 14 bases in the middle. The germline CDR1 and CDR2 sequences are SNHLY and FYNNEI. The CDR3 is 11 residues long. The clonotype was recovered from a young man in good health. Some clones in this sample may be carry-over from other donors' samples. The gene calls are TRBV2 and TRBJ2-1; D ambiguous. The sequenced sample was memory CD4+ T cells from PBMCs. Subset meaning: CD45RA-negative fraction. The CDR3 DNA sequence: TGTGCCAGCCTCTTGTCTTTGAGGCAGTTCTTC. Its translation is CASLLSLRQFF.